This entry describes one T cell receptor (beta chain). The antigen is unknown. This sample stems from a study of cytomegalovirus exposure and HLA in healthy donors. Turning to the study itself: There were just under 400 genotyped donors. Of these, 81% fell in the genetic ancestry cluster associated with self-reported Caucasian donors. Findings of the study overall: Among CMV-associated TCR beta chains, most appeared HLA-restricted in a later analysis.

Germline values: CDR1 SGHKS, CDR2 YYEKEE (reference sequence). V shed 2 bases and J shed 5 bases, with 8 bases lying between them. CDR3 length: 13 amino acids. The PCR used 60 Vbeta and 13 Jbeta primers. Only in-frame clones appear in the TCRdb table, and some are missing; sequencing was by immunoSEQ multiplex PCR. Recorded for this sample: more than 70,000 clones. V gene TRBV5-5 combines with J gene TRBJ1-5, with D unresolved. The sequence derives from a woman between 55 and 75 years old in good health and CMV-seronegative. Sequencing was performed on PBMCs. The CDR3 DNA reads TGTGCCAGCAGCTTAGGCGGGGATCAGCCCCAGCATTTT. Its protein is CASSLGGDQPQHF. Looking up the rest from reference TRBV5-5 and TRBJ1-5 gives the full variable domain: DAGVTQSPTHLIKTRGQQVTLRCSPISGHKSVSWYQQVLGQGPQFIFQYYEKEERGRGNFPDRFSARQFPNYSSELNVNALLLGDSALYLCASSLGGDQPQHFGDGTRLSIL.